These 9 T cell receptor beta chains share one sample of origin, sequenced in a study of T cell responses to AZD1222 COVID-19 vaccine. TCRdb's table, derived via immunoSEQ multiplex PCR, lists solely in-frame clones and lacks some. Counted here are some 92,000 clones, roughly nine tenths occurring once; the ten biggest clones make up under 10%. Sequencing used peripheral blood, obtained on day 0 of AZD1222 vaccination. Source of these receptors: an adult in good health.

The V gene is TRBV13, the J gene TRBJ2-5; no reliable D call. From germline, CDR1 is PRHDT and CDR2 FYEKMQ (reference sequence). The ends were cut back, 0 bases at V and 7 bases at J, with 12 bases in the middle. The CDR3 contains 14 residues. This chain's CDR3 is CASSLGQPYGTQYF. DNA of the CDR3: TGTGCCAGCAGCTTAGGACAGCCCTATGGGACCCAGTACTTC.

The chain joins TRBV6-6 to TRBJ1-4; tentatively, D is TRBD1 (5 bases). The V gene's germline CDR1 is MNHNY and CDR2 SVGAGI (reference sequence). The CDR3 is 13 residues long. Trimming pared 7 bases from V and 8 bases from J, leaving 14 bases between. This chain's CDR3 is CASKPWDGEKLFF. DNA of the CDR3: TGTGCCAGCAAACCCTGGGACGGGGAAAAACTGTTTTTT.

The J gene is TRBJ1-5, the V gene TRBV19, with unresolved D. CDR1 LNHDA and CDR2 SQIVND come from the germline V gene (reference sequence). The V gene lost 8 bases and the J gene lost 7 bases, with 12 bases spanning the gap. The CDR3 totals 12 residues. CDR3 DNA sequence: TGTGCCAGTTCTTTACGGCTCCAGCCCCAGCATTTT. Its protein product is CASSLRLQPQHF.

This clone was seen only a few times. The chain couples TRBV9 to TRBJ1-1; 7 bases fit TRBD1. J gave up 5 bases and V 0 bases, and 4 bases lay outside the gene matches. There are 14 residues in the CDR3. Germline lookup yields CDR1 SGDLS and CDR2 YYNGEE. CDR3 in amino acids: CASSVASGGTEAFF. The CDR3 DNA reads TGTGCCAGCAGCGTAGCATCAGGGGGAACTGAAGCTTTCTTT.

The V call is TRBV28, the J call TRBJ1-4; 8 nucleotides match TRBD1. CDR1 and CDR2 from the germline V gene are MDHEN and SYDVKM. The CDR3 loop spans 14 amino acids. The V segment lost 3 bases and the J segment 8 bases; nucleotides outside the gene matches: 5. The CDR3 region is CASSFGQGGEKLFF. In DNA, the CDR3 is TGTGCCAGCAGTTTTGGACAGGGAGGGGAAAAACTGTTTTTT.

This sequence joins TRBV9 and TRBJ1-2, with 8 bases aligning to TRBD1. The CDR3 runs to 14 residues. Per germline, CDR1 SGDLS and CDR2 YYNGEE. The V segment lost 5 bases and the J segment 2 bases; nucleotides outside the gene matches: 5. CDR3 region: CASSPTGANYGYTF. CDR3 DNA: TGTGCCAGCAGTCCGACAGGGGCGAACTATGGCTACACCTTC.

This sequence joins TRBV5-1 and TRBJ2-6, with D unresolved. Germline assignment: CDR1 SGHRS and CDR2 YFSETQ. V dropped 0 bases and J dropped 0 bases, with 16 bases sitting between them. The CDR3 sequence is 19 residues long. The CDR3: CASSLGSGGSLSGANVLTF. In DNA, the CDR3 is TGCGCCAGCAGCTTGGGGTCGGGCGGCTCACTCTCTGGGGCCAACGTCCTGACTTTC.

The CDR3 sequence is CASSLGVGLLISYEQYF. The DNA for the CDR3 is TGTGCCAGCAGTTTAGGTGTAGGCCTACTCATCTCCTACGAGCAGTACTTC. This rearrangement joins TRBV28 to TRBJ2-7; no reliable D call. The V gene lost 2 bases and the J gene lost 0 bases, with 17 bases spanning the gap. CDR1 and CDR2 (germline): MDHEN, SYDVKM. This CDR3 has 17 residues.

The chain uses TRBV6-4 and TRBJ2-7; TRBD2 aligns across 7 bases. J lost 6 bases, V lost 3 bases, and 11 bases had no gene match. Germline assignment: CDR1 MRHNA and CDR2 SNTAGT. This CDR3 region has 15 residues. CDR3 in amino acids: CASSERAGEGREQYF. In nucleotides, the CDR3 is TGTGCCAGCAGTGAGAGGGCGGGGGAAGGGCGCGAGCAGTACTTC.